In this sample, the clone carrying this T cell receptor (beta chain) turned up once. Its specificity is not known. This sample stems from a study of T cell responses to AZD1222 COVID-19 vaccine. General study points: Following two doses of AZD1222, Spike-specific TCR breadth and depth rose. Across spike, vaccine-associated CD4 TCRs were found, dominant at 160-218 and 743-854. Only six or seven AZD1222 recipients were seropositive at baseline. The donors showed a predominance of white British ancestry and of females, with possible underestimation of clonal diversity.

The repertoire was sequenced with immunoSEQ multiplex PCR; TCRdb's copy has only in-frame clones and lacks some. The sample includes some 100,000 clones, around 90% of them seen just once. The sample was peripheral blood, taken on day 0 of MenACWY control vaccination. The TCR comes from an adult in good health.

In nucleotides, the CDR3 is TGTGCCAGTAGTATTCTGCGGCGGATTAGTAATCAGCCCCAGCATTTT. This gives the protein CASSILRRISNQPQHF. The chain has TRBV19 and TRBJ1-5, with D uncertain. This CDR3 is 16 amino acids long. CDR1 is LNHDA, CDR2 SQIVND, per germline (reference sequence). The V and J ends lost 3 bases and 4 bases respectively, with 16 bases between them.